The clone carrying this T cell receptor (beta chain) was recorded once. The sample belongs to a study of T cell changes during pregnancy in multiple sclerosis. The germline V gene encodes CDR1 SSHAT and CDR2 FNYEAQ (reference sequence). The CDR3 loop spans 15 amino acids. The V end was cut by 1 base, the J end by 4 bases, with 11 bases between. TCRdb's copy holds only in-frame clones and misses some; the assay was immunoSEQ multiplex PCR. This sample has roughly 100,000 clones; approximately 90% occur once, and the top ten carry more than 0.85%. The sequence derives from a female donor with multiple sclerosis, enrolled in a pregnancy study. The material sequenced was peripheral blood, taken after pregnancy. The genes are TRBV7-7 and TRBJ2-1, with a tentative D call TRBD1 (5 bases). In DNA form, the CDR3 reads TGTGCCAGCAGCTTAGACTCGAAGGGGTACAATGAGCAGTTCTTC. It codes for CASSLDSKGYNEQFF.